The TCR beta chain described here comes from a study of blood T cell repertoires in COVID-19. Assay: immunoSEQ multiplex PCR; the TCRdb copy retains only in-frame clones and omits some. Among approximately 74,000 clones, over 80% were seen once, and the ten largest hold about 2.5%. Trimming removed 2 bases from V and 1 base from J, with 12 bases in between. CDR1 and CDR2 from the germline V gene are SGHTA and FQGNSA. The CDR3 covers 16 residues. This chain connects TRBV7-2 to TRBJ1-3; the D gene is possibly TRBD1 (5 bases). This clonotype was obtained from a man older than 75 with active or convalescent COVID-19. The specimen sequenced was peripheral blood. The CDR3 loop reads CASSLIGAQSGNTIYF. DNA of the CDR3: TGTGCCAGCAGCTTAATAGGGGCGCAGTCTGGAAACACCATATATTTT.